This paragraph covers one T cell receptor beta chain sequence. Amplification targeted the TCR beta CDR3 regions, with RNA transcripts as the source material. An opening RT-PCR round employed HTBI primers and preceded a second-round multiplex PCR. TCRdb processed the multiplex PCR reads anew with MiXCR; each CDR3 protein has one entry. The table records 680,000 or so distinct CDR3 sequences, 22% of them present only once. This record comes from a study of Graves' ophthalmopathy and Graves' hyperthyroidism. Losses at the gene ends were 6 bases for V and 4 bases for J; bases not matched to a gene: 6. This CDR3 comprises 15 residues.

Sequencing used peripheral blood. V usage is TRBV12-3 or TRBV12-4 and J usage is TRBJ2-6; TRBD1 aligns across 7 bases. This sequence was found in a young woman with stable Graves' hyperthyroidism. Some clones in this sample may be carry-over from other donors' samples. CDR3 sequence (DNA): TGTGCCAGCAGAGACACAGGGGCCGGGGCCAACGTCCTGACTTTC. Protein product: CASRDTGAGANVLTF.